This T cell receptor (beta chain) came from a study of blood T cell repertoires in COVID-19. The overall study: Whether acute or convalescent, the COVID-19 samples came from the United States, Italy and Spain. Nucleic acid was either cDNA or gDNA, and it came from T cells, B-cell-depleted T cells, or PBMCs.

The V gene's germline CDR1 is KGHSH and CDR2 LQKENI. CDR3 size: 15 residues. Germline trimming cut 5 bases from V and 2 bases from J; bases unmatched to any gene: 9. There are a few counts of this clone. Libraries were prepared by immunoSEQ multiplex PCR; TCRdb keeps only in-frame clonotypes and omits some of them. The data show roughly 170,000 clones, about 84% seen once. The sequencing sample was made of peripheral blood. The rearrangement uses TRBV18 and TRBJ2-7; 7 bases align to TRBD1. The receptor's source is a human donor in a cohort sampled during active COVID-19. The DNA of the CDR3 is TGTGCCAGCTCAATACGACAGGGATCCACCTACGAGCAGTACTTC. Translated, it gives CASSIRQGSTYEQYF.